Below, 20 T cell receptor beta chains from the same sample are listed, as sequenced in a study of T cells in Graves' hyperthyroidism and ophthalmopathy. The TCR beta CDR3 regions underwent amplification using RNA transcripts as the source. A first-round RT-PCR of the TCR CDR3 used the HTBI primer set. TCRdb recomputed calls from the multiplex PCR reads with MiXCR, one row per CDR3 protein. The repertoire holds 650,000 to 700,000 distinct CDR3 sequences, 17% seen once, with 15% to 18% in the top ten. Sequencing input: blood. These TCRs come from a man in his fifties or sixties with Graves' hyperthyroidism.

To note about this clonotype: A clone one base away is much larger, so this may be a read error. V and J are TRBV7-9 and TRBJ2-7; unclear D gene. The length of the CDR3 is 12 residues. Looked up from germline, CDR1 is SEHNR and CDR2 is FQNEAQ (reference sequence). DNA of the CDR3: TGTGCCAGCAGCCCTCACTCCTGCGAGCAGTACTTC. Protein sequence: CASSPHSCEQYF. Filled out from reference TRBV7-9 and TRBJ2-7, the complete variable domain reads DTGVSQNPRHKITKRGQNVTFRCDPISEHNRLYWYRQTLGQGPEFLTYFQNEAQLEKSRLLSDRFSAERPKGSFSTLEIQRTEQGDSAMYLCASSPHSCEQYFGPGTRLTVT.

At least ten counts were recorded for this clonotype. This chain's CDR3 is CASSDRLVEAFF. CDR3 DNA: TGCGCCAGCAGTGACCGTCTAGTGGAAGCTTTCTTT. V usage is TRBV10-2 and J usage is TRBJ1-1; D is unclear. This CDR3 spans 12 amino acids. CDR1 and CDR2 from the germline V gene are WSHSY and SAAADI. V gave up 3 bases and J gave up 8 bases, with 10 bases separating them.

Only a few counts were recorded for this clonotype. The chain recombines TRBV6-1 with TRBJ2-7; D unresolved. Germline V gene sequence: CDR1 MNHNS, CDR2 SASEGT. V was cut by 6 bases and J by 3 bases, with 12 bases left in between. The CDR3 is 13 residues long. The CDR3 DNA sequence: TGTGCCAGCAGCCGGGTTGCTGACTACGAGCAGTACTTC. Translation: CASSRVADYEQYF.

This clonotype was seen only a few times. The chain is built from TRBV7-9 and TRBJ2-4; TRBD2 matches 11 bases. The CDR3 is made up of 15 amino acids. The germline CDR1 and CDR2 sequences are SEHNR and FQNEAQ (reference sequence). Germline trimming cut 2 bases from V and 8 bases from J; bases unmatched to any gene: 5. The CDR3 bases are TGTGCCAGCAGCTTAAGTGGTAGCGGGAGGGACATTCAGTACTTC. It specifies CASSLSGSGRDIQYF.

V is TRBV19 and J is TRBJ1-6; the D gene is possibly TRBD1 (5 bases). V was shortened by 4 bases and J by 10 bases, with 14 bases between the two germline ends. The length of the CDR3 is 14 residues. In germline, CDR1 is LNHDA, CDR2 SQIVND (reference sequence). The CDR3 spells CASSTSGPWSPLHF. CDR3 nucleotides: TGTGCCAGTAGTACCTCAGGGCCATGGTCACCCCTCCACTTT.

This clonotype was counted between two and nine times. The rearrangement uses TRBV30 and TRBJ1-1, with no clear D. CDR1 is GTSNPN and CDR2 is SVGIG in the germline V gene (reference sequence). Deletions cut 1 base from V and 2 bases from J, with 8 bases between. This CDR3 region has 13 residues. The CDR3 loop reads CAWSARFNTEAFF. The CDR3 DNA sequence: TGTGCCTGGAGTGCCCGATTTAACACTGAAGCTTTCTTT. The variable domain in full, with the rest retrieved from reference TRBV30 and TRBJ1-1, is SQTIHQWPATLVQPVGSPLSLECTVEGTSNPNLYWYRQAAGRGLQLLFYSVGIGQISSEVPQNLSASRPQDRQFILSSKKLLLSDSGFYLCAWSARFNTEAFFGQGTRLTVV.

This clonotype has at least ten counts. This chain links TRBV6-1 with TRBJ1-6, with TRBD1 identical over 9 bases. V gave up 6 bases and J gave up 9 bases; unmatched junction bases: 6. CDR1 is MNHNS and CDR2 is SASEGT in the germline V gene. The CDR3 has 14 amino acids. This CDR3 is CASRLQGASSPLHF. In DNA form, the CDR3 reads TGTGCCAGCAGGCTACAGGGGGCGAGTTCACCCCTCCACTTT.

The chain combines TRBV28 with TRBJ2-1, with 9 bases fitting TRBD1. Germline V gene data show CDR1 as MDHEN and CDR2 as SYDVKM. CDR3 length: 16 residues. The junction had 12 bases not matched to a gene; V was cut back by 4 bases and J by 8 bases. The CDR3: CASSSTSGQGVYEQFF. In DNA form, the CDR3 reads TGTGCCAGCAGTTCAACCTCGGGACAGGGAGTTTATGAGCAGTTCTTC.

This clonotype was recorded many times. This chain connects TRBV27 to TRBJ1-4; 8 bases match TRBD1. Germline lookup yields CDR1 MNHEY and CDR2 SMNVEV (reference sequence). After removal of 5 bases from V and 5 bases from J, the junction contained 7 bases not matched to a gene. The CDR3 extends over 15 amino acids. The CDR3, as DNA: TGTGCCAGCAGTCTACAGGGGGGCCTAAATGAAAAACTGTTTTTT. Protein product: CASSLQGGLNEKLFF.

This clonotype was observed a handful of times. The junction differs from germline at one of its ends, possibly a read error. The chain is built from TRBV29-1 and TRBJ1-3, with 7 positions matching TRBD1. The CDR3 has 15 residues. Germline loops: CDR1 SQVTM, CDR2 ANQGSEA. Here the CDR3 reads CSAQGPTGDGSTIYF. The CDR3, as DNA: TGCAGCGCTCAAGGTCCCACAGGGGACGGAAGCACCATATATTTT.

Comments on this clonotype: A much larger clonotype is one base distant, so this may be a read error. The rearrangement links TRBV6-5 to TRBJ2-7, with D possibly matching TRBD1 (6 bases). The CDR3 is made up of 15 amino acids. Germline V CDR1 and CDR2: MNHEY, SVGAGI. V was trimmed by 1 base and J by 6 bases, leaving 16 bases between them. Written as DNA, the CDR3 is TGTGCCAGCAGTTACTGGACAGAGGGCGCATCCGAGCAGTACTTC. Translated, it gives CASSYWTEGASEQYF.

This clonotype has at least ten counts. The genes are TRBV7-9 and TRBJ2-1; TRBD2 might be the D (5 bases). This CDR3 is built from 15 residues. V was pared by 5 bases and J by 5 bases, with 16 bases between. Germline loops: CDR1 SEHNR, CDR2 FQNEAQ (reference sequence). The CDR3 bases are TGTGCCAGCAGCCTAGGCAGCGGAGCCCACAATGAGCAGTTCTTC. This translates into CASSLGSGAHNEQFF.

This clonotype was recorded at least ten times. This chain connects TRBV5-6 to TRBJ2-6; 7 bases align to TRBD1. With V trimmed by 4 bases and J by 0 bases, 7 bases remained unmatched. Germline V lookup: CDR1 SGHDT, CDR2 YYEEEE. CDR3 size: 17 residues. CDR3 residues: CASSTTGPSSGANVLTF. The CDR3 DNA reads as TGTGCCAGCAGCACGACAGGGCCTAGCTCTGGGGCCAACGTCCTGACTTTC.

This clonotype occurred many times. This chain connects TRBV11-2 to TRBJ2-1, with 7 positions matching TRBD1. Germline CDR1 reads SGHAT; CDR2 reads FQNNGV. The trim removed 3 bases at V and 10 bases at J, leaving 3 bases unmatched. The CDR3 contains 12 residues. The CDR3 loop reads CASSLTGLEQFF. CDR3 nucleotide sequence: TGTGCCAGCAGCTTGACAGGGCTAGAGCAGTTCTTC.

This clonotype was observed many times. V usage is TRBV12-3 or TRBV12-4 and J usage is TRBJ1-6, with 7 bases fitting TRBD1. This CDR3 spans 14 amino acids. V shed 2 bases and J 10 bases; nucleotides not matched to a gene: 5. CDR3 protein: CASSLPGTASPLHF. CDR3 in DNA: TGTGCCAGCAGTTTACCCGGGACAGCGTCACCCCTCCACTTT.

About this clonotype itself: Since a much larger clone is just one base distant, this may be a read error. The CDR3 DNA is TGTGCCAGCAGTTTATACTGGTCAGACAATCAGCCCCAGTATTTT. Its protein product is CASSLYWSDNQPQYF. This rearrangement joins TRBV28 to TRBJ1-5; D remains ambiguous. The J call is doubtful: the DNA matches TRBJ2-3 better. Germline V gene data show CDR1 as MDHEN and CDR2 as SYDVKM. The CDR3 covers 15 residues.

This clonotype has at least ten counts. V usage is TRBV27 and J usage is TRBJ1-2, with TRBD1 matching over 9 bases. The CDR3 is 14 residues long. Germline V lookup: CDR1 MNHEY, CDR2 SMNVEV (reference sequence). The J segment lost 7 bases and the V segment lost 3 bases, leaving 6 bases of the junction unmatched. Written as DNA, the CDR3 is TGTGCCAGCAGTTTGAACAGGGGGCGGTTTGGCTACACCTTC. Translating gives CASSLNRGRFGYTF.

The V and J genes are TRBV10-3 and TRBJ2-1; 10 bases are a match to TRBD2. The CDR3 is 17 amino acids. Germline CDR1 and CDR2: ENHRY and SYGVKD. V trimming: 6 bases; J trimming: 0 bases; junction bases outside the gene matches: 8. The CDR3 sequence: CAIRGTSATSSYNEQFF. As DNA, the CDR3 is TGTGCCATCAGGGGGACTAGCGCCACAAGCTCCTACAATGAGCAGTTCTTC.

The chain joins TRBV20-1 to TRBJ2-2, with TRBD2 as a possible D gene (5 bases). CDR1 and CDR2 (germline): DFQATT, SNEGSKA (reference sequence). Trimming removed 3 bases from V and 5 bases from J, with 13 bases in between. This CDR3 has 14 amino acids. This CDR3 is CSARGGRGTGELFF. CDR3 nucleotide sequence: TGCAGTGCTAGGGGTGGGAGAGGTACCGGGGAGCTGTTTTTT.

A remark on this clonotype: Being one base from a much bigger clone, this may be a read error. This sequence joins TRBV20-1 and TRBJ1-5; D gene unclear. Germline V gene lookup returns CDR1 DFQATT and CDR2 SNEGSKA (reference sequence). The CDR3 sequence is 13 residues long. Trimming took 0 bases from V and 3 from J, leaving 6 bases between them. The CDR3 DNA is TGCAGTGCTAGAGAGGGTTCCAATCAGCCCCAGCATTTT. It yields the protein CSAREGSNQPQHF.